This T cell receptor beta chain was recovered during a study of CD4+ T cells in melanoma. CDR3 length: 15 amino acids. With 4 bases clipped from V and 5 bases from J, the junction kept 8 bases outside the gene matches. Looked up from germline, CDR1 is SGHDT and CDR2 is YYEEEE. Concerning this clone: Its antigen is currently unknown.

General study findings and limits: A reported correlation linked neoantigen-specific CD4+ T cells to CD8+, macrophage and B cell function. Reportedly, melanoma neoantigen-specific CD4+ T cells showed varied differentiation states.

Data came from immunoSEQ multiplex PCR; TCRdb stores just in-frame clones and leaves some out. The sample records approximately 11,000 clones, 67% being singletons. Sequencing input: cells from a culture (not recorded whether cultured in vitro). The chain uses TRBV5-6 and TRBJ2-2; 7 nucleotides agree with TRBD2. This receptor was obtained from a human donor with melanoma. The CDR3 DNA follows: TGTGCCAGCAGCCCCTTTCTGGGGGGGACCGGGGAGCTGTTTTTT. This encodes CASSPFLGGTGELFF.